The 19 T cell receptor beta chains reported below all come from one sample, sequenced in a study of T cells in Graves' hyperthyroidism and ophthalmopathy. Using RNA transcripts as the source, TCR beta CDR3 regions were amplified. HTBI primers were the set used in a first-round RT-PCR of the TCR CDR3. MiXCR, applied by TCRdb to the multiplex PCR reads, yields one record per CDR3 protein. Among hundreds of thousands of distinct CDR3 sequences listed, around 39% were seen once. The specimen was blood. Receptors were obtained from a man aged 18 to 35 with Graves' hyperthyroidism.

In its sample, this clonotype was seen many times. This sequence joins TRBV7-9 and TRBJ1-1; D not certain. From germline, CDR1 is SEHNR and CDR2 FQNEAQ (reference sequence). V lost 6 bases and J 11 bases, leaving 10 bases between the germline ends. The CDR3 runs 10 residues. In nucleotides, the CDR3 is TGTGCCAGCAGTCGCGAAAAGGCTTTCTTT. The encoded protein is CASSREKAFF.

This clonotype was seen ten or more times. The V gene is TRBV7-2, the J gene TRBJ2-7; D uncertain. CDR3 length: 12 amino acids. CDR1 is SGHTA and CDR2 is FQGNSA in the germline V gene. Deletions cut 3 bases from V and 5 bases from J, with 8 bases between. CDR3 nucleotides: TGTGCCAGCAGCTTTAGATCCCACGAGCAGTACTTC. It yields the protein CASSFRSHEQYF.

This clonotype was seen many times. The rearrangement joins TRBV7-9 to TRBJ2-2, with 8 bases that match TRBD1. Trimming cost V 4 bases and J 3 bases; bases outside gene matches: 1. Per the germline V gene, CDR1 is SEHNR and CDR2 is FQNEAQ (reference sequence). This CDR3 region has 14 residues. The chain's CDR3 is CASSSTGDTGELFF. The DNA for the CDR3 is TGTGCCAGCAGCTCGACAGGGGACACCGGGGAGCTGTTTTTT.

The J gene is TRBJ1-1, the V gene TRBV29-1, with a weak D call TRBD1 (6 bases). The CDR3 extends over 13 amino acids. The V gene's germline CDR1 is SQVTM and CDR2 ANQGSEA. The V end lost 3 bases, the J end lost 5 bases, and 13 bases lay between the germline ends. The CDR3 region is CSVEWDIWTEAFF. CDR3 nucleotide sequence: TGCAGCGTTGAGTGGGACATATGGACTGAAGCTTTCTTT.

The table lists this clonotype with many counts. The V gene is TRBV10-3, the J gene TRBJ1-5; no clear D gene. Germline CDR1 and CDR2: ENHRY and SYGVKD. This CDR3 has 14 amino acids. Trimming took off 3 bases at V and 0 bases at J, with 6 bases between the two ends. The CDR3 region is CAISDSFSNQPQHF. In DNA form, the CDR3 reads TGTGCCATCAGTGATAGTTTTAGCAATCAGCCCCAGCATTTT.

Remarks on this clonotype: A clone one base away is much larger, so this may be a read error. The chain joins TRBV5-5 to TRBJ1-2; D is perhaps TRBD1 (6 bases). The CDR3 is 12 amino acids. Germline V gene lookup returns CDR1 SGHKS and CDR2 YYEKEE (reference sequence). V gave up 3 bases and J gave up 8 bases, with 11 bases separating them. This CDR3 reads CASSWGAQGYTF. The CDR3 bases are TGTGCCAGCAGCTGGGGGGCACAAGGCTACACCTTC.

Points on this clonotype: A much larger clone differs from this one at a single base, so this may be a read error. The chain couples TRBV7-3 to TRBJ2-5, with D unclear. Germline values: CDR1 SGHTA, CDR2 FQGTGA. This CDR3 spans 13 amino acids. The CDR3 loop is CASSFSQQEPQYF. The CDR3 nucleotides are TGTGCCAGCAGCTTCAGTCAGCAAGAGCCCCAGTACTTC.

This chain connects TRBV20-1 to TRBJ2-5, with TRBD2 identical over 7 bases. Germline V lookup: CDR1 DFQATT, CDR2 SNEGSKA (reference sequence). The junction had 9 bases not matched to a gene; V was cut back by 6 bases and J by 5 bases. The CDR3 length is 13 residues. CDR3 sequence: CSAPSGREETQYF. CDR3 nucleotides: TGCAGTGCGCCCTCGGGGCGGGAGGAGACCCAGTACTTC.

This clonotype appeared once. J is TRBJ1-3 and V is TRBV2, with D uncertain. Trimming removed 2 bases from V and 0 bases from J, with 8 bases in between. The CDR3 length is 15 residues. Germline loops: CDR1 SNHLY, CDR2 FYNNEI. The CDR3 nucleotides are TGTGCCAGCAGTGAACCCGACGGCTCTGGAAACACCATATATTTT. Translated, it gives CASSEPDGSGNTIYF.

This clonotype was detected many times. This chain links TRBV20-1 with TRBJ1-4, with 8 bases matching TRBD1. Germline CDR1 and CDR2: DFQATT and SNEGSKA (reference sequence). The V and J ends lost 3 bases and 6 bases, in that order; junction bases with no gene match: 6. The CDR3 runs 14 residues. CDR3 protein: CSARDDRGDEKLFF. As DNA, the CDR3 is TGCAGTGCTAGGGACGACAGGGGTGATGAAAAACTGTTTTTT.

The gene calls are TRBV5-6 and TRBJ1-5, with a tentative D call TRBD1 (5 bases). The V end lost 0 bases, the J end lost 7 bases, and 11 bases lay between the germline ends. The CDR3 covers 14 residues. Germline CDR1 SGHDT, CDR2 YYEEEE. This chain's CDR3 is CASSLAAGVQPQHF. CDR3 DNA sequence: TGTGCCAGCAGCTTGGCCGCGGGGGTGCAGCCCCAGCATTTT. Supplemented by reference TRBV5-6 and TRBJ1-5, the full variable domain reads DAGVTQSPTHLIKTRGQQVTLRCSPKSGHDTVSWYQQALGQGPQFIFQYYEEEERQRGNFPDRFSGHQFPNYSSELNVNALLLGDSALYLCASSLAAGVQPQHFGDGTRLSIL.

This clonotype was observed at least ten times. V usage is TRBV29-1 and J usage is TRBJ1-2; tentatively, D is TRBD1 (6 bases). V was shortened by 4 bases and J by 6 bases, with 9 bases between the two germline ends. In germline, CDR1 is SQVTM, CDR2 ANQGSEA. CDR3 length: 11 amino acids. The CDR3 nucleotides read TGCAGCGTTGGGGCAGGGGATGGCTACACCTTC. It translates to CSVGAGDGYTF.

This clonotype showed up just a few times. V is TRBV7-6 and J is TRBJ1-1; unclear D gene. The CDR3 runs to 13 residues. Germline CDR1 is SGHVS and CDR2 is FNYEAQ. The V end lost 0 bases, the J end lost 8 bases, and 10 bases lay between the germline ends. The CDR3 nucleotides are TGTGCCAGCAGCTTAGCGGGGATCCGGGAAGCTTTCTTT. Encoded protein: CASSLAGIREAFF. The whole variable domain, remainder taken from reference TRBV7-6 and TRBJ1-1, is GAGVSQSPRYKVTKRGQDVALRCDPISGHVSLYWYRQALGQGPEFLTYFNYEAQQDKSGLPNDRFSAERPEGSISTLTIQRTEQRDSAMYRCASSLAGIREAFFGQGTRLTVV.

This clonotype came up a few times. The junction does not match germline at one end; this may be a read error. The chain links TRBV7-2 to TRBJ2-5, with 7 positions matching TRBD1. The length of the CDR3 is 15 residues. Germline V CDR1 and CDR2: SGHTA, FQGNSA. The CDR3 loop reads CASSRRQGLGETQYF. CDR3 coding DNA: TGCGCCAGCAGCCGGAGACAGGGCCTCGGAGAGACCCAGTACTTC.

The chain joins TRBV6-1 to TRBJ2-2, with TRBD2 matching over 7 bases. Germline-derived CDR1 and CDR2 are MNHNS and SASEGT. The trim removed 5 bases at V and 6 bases at J, leaving 3 bases unmatched. This CDR3 comprises 13 residues. The CDR3 region is CASSPGRAGELFF. The CDR3 bases are TGTGCCAGCAGTCCAGGGAGGGCCGGGGAGCTGTTTTTT.

For this clonotype: At one boundary the junction diverges from the germline segment, which might be a read error. The chain is built from TRBV12-3 or TRBV12-4 and TRBJ2-5, with D uncertain. The CDR3 sequence is 17 residues long. The CDR3 loop is CAGSSNRHPRAQETQYF. The CDR3 coding sequence is TGTGCCGGCAGCTCAAATCGACACCCTCGGGCCCAAGAGACCCAGTACTTC.

This clonotype came up a few times. The chain joins TRBV13 to TRBJ2-7, with D uncertain. Germline assignment: CDR1 PRHDT and CDR2 FYEKMQ (reference sequence). V gave up 0 bases and J gave up 3 bases, with 6 bases separating them. The CDR3 is made up of 13 amino acids. The CDR3 sequence is CASSLGVIYEQYF. The CDR3 DNA is TGTGCCAGCAGCTTAGGCGTGATCTACGAGCAGTACTTC.

The rearrangement uses TRBV29-1 and TRBJ2-2; D possibly corresponds to TRBD2 (6 bases). Germline V gene sequence: CDR1 SQVTM, CDR2 ANQGSEA. The V end was cut by 3 bases, the J end by 5 bases, with 16 bases between. This CDR3 contains 15 residues. In DNA, the CDR3 is TGCAGCGTTGATGCTGGGCCGGCGGGGACCGGGGAGCTGTTTTTT. Translating it yields CSVDAGPAGTGELFF.

The rearrangement uses TRBV7-9 and TRBJ1-4, with 10 bases identical to TRBD1. Trimming removed 0 bases from V and 10 bases from J; junction bases left unmatched: 5. Per the germline V gene, CDR1 is SEHNR and CDR2 is FQNEAQ (reference sequence). The CDR3 totals 15 residues. The CDR3 loop reads CASSLAGTGVGKLFF. The CDR3 DNA reads TGTGCCAGCAGCTTAGCCGGGACAGGGGTGGGAAAACTGTTTTTT.